The clone carrying this TCR beta chain has only a few counts. Its target is not known. These data belong to a study of CD8 T cells in ankylosing spondylitis. Study-level results: Characteristic of ankylosing spondylitis blood, it appeared, was a TCR beta motif comprising several highly homologous variants. Some motif variants had been reported before (in reactive arthritis synovial fluid and blood). Clones that were linked to disease were CD8+ and were relatively rare in peripheral blood.

V lost 3 bases and J lost 6; bases outside the gene matches: 8. This CDR3 spans 14 amino acids. With molecular barcodes, quantitative 5'-RACE was used to make the TCR beta libraries. From the 5' RACE reads, TCRdb called clonotypes with MiXCR, one entry per CDR3 protein. Of about 220,000 distinct CDR3 sequences in the sample, approximately 20% are singletons; the top ten hold under 45%. The sequence was collected from a male donor with ankylosing spondylitis. The sample comprised blood, either unsorted or a sorted T cell fraction (not recorded which). The genes are TRBV12-3 or TRBV12-4 and TRBJ2-7; 7 nucleotides line up with TRBD2. The CDR3 DNA follows: TGTGCCAGCAGTTTGGGGGGGTACGGGATCGAGCAGTACTTC. Translation: CASSLGGYGIEQYF.